This TCR beta chain originates from a study of blood T cell repertoires in COVID-19. About the research overall: Samples came from the United States, Italy and Spain, spanning acute and convalescent COVID-19. T cells, B-cell-depleted T cells, or PBMCs supplied cDNA or gDNA.

Sequencing was performed with immunoSEQ multiplex PCR; in TCRdb, only in-frame clones are kept and a portion is missing. The table records 70,000 to 90,000 clones, more than 65% of them present only once. The CDR3 is 13 residues long. Per germline, CDR1 MDHEN and CDR2 SYDVKM. Trimming left V 7 bases short and J 8 bases short, with 15 bases between. This chain connects TRBV28 to TRBJ2-4; tentatively, D is TRBD1 (6 bases). Specimen: peripheral blood. The origin of this receptor is a man aged 65 to 79 with acute or convalescent COVID-19. CDR3 bases: TGTGCCAGCACACAGGGCGCTGTAGACATTCAGTACTTC. Its protein is CASTQGAVDIQYF. The full variable domain, its missing parts supplied by reference TRBV28 and TRBJ2-4, is DVKVTQSSRYLVKRTGEKVFLECVQDMDHENMFWYRQDPGLGLRLIYFSYDVKMKEKGDIPEGYSVSREKKERFSLILESASTNQTSMYLCASTQGAVDIQYFGAGTRLSVL.